Listed here is a single T cell receptor beta chain. Germline loops: CDR1 LNHDA, CDR2 SQIVND (reference sequence). The CDR3 extends over 15 amino acids. V lost 3 bases and J lost 3; bases outside the gene matches: 7. As originally analysed: Amplification from reference gene primers served as the basis for estimated nucleated cell counts. Generated by immunoSEQ multiplex PCR, the TCRdb table keeps only in-frame clones and is missing some. That table is the source of V, J and clone size, and D and trimming were worked out from the DNA. The table lists about 300,000 clones, about nine tenths of them singletons. This sample was taken from a study of blood T cell repertoires in COVID-19. About the research overall: Researchers got acute and convalescent COVID-19 samples from the United States, Italy and Spain. The analysed material was cDNA or gDNA that came from T cells, B-cell-depleted T cells, or PBMCs.

This clonotype was sampled from a woman aged 25 to 39 who had recovered from COVID-19. The chain has TRBV19 and TRBJ2-7; 8 positions match TRBD2. The sequenced sample was peripheral blood. CDR3: CASSMGSSGVYEQYF. CDR3 nucleotides: TGTGCCAGTAGTATGGGGAGTAGCGGGGTCTACGAGCAGTACTTC.